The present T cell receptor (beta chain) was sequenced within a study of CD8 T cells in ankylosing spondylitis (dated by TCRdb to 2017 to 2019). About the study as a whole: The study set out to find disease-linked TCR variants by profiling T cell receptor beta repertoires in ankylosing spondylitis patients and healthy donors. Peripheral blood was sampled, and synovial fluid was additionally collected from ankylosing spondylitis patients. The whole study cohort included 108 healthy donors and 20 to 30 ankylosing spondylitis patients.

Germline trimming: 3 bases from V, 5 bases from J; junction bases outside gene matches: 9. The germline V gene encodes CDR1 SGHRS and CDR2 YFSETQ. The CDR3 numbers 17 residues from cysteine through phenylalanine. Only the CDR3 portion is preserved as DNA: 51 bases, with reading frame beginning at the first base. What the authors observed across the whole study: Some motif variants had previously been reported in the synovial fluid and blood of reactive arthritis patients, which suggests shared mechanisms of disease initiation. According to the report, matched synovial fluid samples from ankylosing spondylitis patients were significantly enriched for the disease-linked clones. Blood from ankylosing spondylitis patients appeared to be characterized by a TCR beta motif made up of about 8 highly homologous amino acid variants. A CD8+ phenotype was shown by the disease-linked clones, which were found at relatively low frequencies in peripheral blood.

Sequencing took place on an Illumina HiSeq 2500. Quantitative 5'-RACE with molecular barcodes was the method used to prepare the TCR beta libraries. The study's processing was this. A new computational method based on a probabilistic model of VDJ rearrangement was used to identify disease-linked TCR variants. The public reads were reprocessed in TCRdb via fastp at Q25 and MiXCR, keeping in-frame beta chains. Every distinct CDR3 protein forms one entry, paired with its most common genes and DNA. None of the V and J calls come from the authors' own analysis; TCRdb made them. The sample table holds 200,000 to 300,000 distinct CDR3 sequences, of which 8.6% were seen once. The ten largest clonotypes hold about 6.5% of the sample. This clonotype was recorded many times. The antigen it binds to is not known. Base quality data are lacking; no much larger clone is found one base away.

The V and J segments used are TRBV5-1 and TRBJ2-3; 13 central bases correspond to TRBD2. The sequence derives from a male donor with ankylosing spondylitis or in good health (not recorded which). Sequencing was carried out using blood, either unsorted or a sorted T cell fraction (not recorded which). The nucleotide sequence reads TGCGCCAGCAGCTCGGCACTAGCGGGGGGGCCCGTAGATACGCAGTATTTT. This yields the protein CASSSALAGGPVDTQYF. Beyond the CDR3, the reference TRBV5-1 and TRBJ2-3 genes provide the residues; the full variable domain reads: KAGVTQTPRYLIKTRGQQVTLSCSPISGHRSVSWYQQTPGQGLQFLFEYFSETQRNKGNFPGRFSGRQFSNSRSEMNVSTLELGDSALYLCASSSALAGGPVDTQYFGPGTRLTVL.